Listed here are 31 T cell receptor beta chains from one sample, sequenced in a study of T cell responses to AZD1222 COVID-19 vaccine. Method: immunoSEQ multiplex PCR; TCRdb's copy keeps in-frame clones and lacks some. The table lists roughly 130,000 clones, 80% to 90% of them singletons. The material was peripheral blood, obtained on day 0 of MenACWY control vaccination. The receptors derive from an adult in good health.

The chain carries TRBV18 and TRBJ1-5, with no clear D. The CDR3 has 14 amino acids. V was cut by 2 bases and J by 1 base, with 6 bases left in between. CDR1 is KGHSH and CDR2 is LQKENI in the germline V gene. The CDR3 DNA reads TGTGCCAGCTCACCAAACCCGAGCAATCAGCCCCAGCATTTT. Encoded protein: CASSPNPSNQPQHF.

This chain uses TRBV14 with TRBJ2-7, with a possible D match to TRBD2 (6 bases). Germline lookup yields CDR1 SGHDN and CDR2 FVKESK. The CDR3 has 14 amino acids. Trimming took 0 bases from V and 7 from J, leaving 13 bases between them. The CDR3 nucleotides read TGTGCCAGCAGCCAAGACCCCGGGACTCTGGAGCAGTACTTC. This translates into CASSQDPGTLEQYF.

The chain combines TRBV3-1 (or the pseudogene TRBV3-2) with TRBJ2-4, with 8 bases identical to TRBD2. This CDR3 region has 14 residues. Per the germline V gene, CDR1 is LGHDT and CDR2 is YNNKEL (reference sequence). The V and J ends lost 4 bases and 6 bases, in that order; junction bases with no gene match: 5. DNA for the CDR3: TGTGCCAGCAGCCTGATCAGCGGGGGAAACATTCAGTACTTC. Protein sequence: CASSLISGGNIQYF.

The chain uses TRBV11-3 and TRBJ1-1, with a tentative D call TRBD1 (5 bases). Trimming took 3 bases from V and 5 from J, leaving 13 bases between them. This CDR3 has 14 amino acids. Germline CDR1 and CDR2: SGHNT and YENEEA. The CDR3 DNA follows: TGTGCCAGCAGCTTGGGACGGGGGGAGACTGAAGCTTTCTTT. Its protein product is CASSLGRGETEAFF.

The CDR3 DNA reads as TGTGCCAGCAGTTTGAGAAGTATTACGTCCTACGAGCAGTACTTC. Translating it yields CASSLRSITSYEQYF. This sequence joins TRBV28 and TRBJ2-7; D is unresolved. CDR3 length: 15 amino acids. Trimming removed 3 bases from V and 1 base from J, with 13 bases in between. Germline CDR1 reads MDHEN; CDR2 reads SYDVKM. Full variable domain (rest looked up from reference TRBV28 and TRBJ2-7): DVKVTQSSRYLVKRTGEKVFLECVQDMDHENMFWYRQDPGLGLRLIYFSYDVKMKEKGDIPEGYSVSREKKERFSLILESASTNQTSMYLCASSLRSITSYEQYFGPGTRLTVT.

The chain links TRBV4-1 to TRBJ2-1; 14 bases align to TRBD2. With 4 bases clipped from V and 5 bases from J, the junction kept 1 base outside the gene matches. The V gene's germline CDR1 is MGHRA and CDR2 YSYEKL. CDR3 length: 15 amino acids. In nucleotides, the CDR3 is TGCGCCAGCAGCCGGGGACTAGCGGGAGACAATGAGCAGTTCTTC. It specifies CASSRGLAGDNEQFF.

This sequence joins TRBV27 and TRBJ2-7, with D unclear. V was clipped by 2 bases and J by 5 bases, with 19 bases between them. This CDR3 spans 16 amino acids. Looked up from germline, CDR1 is MNHEY and CDR2 is SMNVEV (reference sequence). CDR3 sequence: CASSLRQAWTLNEQYF. The CDR3 DNA reads as TGTGCCAGCAGTTTAAGGCAAGCCTGGACCTTGAACGAGCAGTACTTC.

The chain has TRBV5-1 and TRBJ1-6; the D gene is possibly TRBD1 (6 bases). Trimming removed 0 bases from V and 10 bases from J, with 8 bases in between. Germline CDR1 reads SGHRS; CDR2 reads YFSETQ. There are 13 residues in the CDR3. The CDR3 region is CASSLGRGSPLHF. In nucleotides, the CDR3 is TGCGCCAGCAGCTTGGGCAGGGGCTCACCCCTCCACTTT.

V gene TRBV5-4 combines with J gene TRBJ2-4; the match to TRBD2 covers 12 bases. The CDR3 totals 17 residues. V shed 4 bases and J 0 bases; nucleotides not matched to a gene: 5. Germline V gene sequence: CDR1 SGHNT, CDR2 YYREEE (reference sequence). DNA for the CDR3: TGTGCCAGCAGCCCCGGACTAGCGGGACTAGCCAAAAACATTCAGTACTTC. Translating it yields CASSPGLAGLAKNIQYF.

The sample holds a few counts of this clone. The rearrangement uses TRBV30 and TRBJ2-1; D is uncertain. V lost 5 bases to trimming and J lost 10 bases, with 9 bases between them. This CDR3 has 10 residues. Germline V CDR1 and CDR2: GTSNPN, SVGIG (reference sequence). CDR3 loop: CAWSFHEQFF. The CDR3 region has the DNA TGTGCCTGGTCATTCCACGAGCAGTTCTTC.

V gene TRBV5-1 combines with J gene TRBJ2-3; TRBD1 agrees at 7 bases. Germline V gene lookup returns CDR1 SGHRS and CDR2 YFSETQ. CDR3 size: 14 residues. V lost 4 bases and J lost 3; bases outside the gene matches: 5. CDR3 DNA sequence: TGCGCCAGCAGCCCGGGGACAGCGACAGATACGCAGTATTTT. Its protein product is CASSPGTATDTQYF.

V usage is TRBV5-4 and J usage is TRBJ1-2; 7 bases agree with TRBD1. The CDR3 is made up of 15 amino acids. CDR1 and CDR2 (germline): SGHNT, YYREEE (reference sequence). J gave up 5 bases and V 6 bases, and 13 bases lay outside the gene matches. The CDR3 loop is CASILRGTESYGYTF. The DNA for the CDR3 is TGTGCCAGCATCCTTAGAGGGACAGAATCTTATGGCTACACCTTC.

J is TRBJ2-1 and V is TRBV7-2; 7 positions agree with TRBD2. Germline-derived CDR1 and CDR2 are SGHTA and FQGNSA. The CDR3 extends over 15 amino acids. V was pared by 1 base and J by 10 bases, with 10 bases of the junction left unmatched. The CDR3 DNA follows: TGTGCCAGCAGCTTAGGTGCGGGAGCGGTAGGGGAGCAGTTCTTC. This codes for CASSLGAGAVGEQFF.

This sequence joins TRBV3-1 (or the pseudogene TRBV3-2) and TRBJ1-2, with a tentative D call TRBD1 (5 bases). The CDR3 consists of 13 residues. Trimming took 4 bases from V and 5 from J, leaving 11 bases between them. CDR1 LGHDT and CDR2 YNNKEL come from the germline V gene (reference sequence). CDR3 amino acids: CASSPAGKYGYTF. In nucleotides, the CDR3 is TGTGCCAGCAGCCCGGCAGGGAAGTATGGCTACACCTTC.

The chain joins TRBV3-1 (or the pseudogene TRBV3-2) to TRBJ1-2; 9 nucleotides align to TRBD1. The J segment lost 7 bases and the V segment lost 4 bases, leaving 7 bases of the junction unmatched. CDR1 and CDR2 (germline): LGHDT, YNNKEL (reference sequence). CDR3 size: 14 residues. CDR3 sequence (DNA): TGTGCCAGCAGCCCCCGCGGACAGGGGTCTGGCTACACCTTC. Translation: CASSPRGQGSGYTF.

The chain is built from TRBV9 and TRBJ1-1; D is unclear. The CDR3 length is 17 residues. Deletions cut 4 bases from V and 1 base from J, with 20 bases between. Germline V gene sequence: CDR1 SGDLS, CDR2 YYNGEE. The CDR3 nucleotides are TGTGCCAGCAGCTTGAGAGGGAACAGTTACGAGAACACTGAAGCTTTCTTT. As protein: CASSLRGNSYENTEAFF.

The chain recombines TRBV19 with TRBJ2-7, with 7 bases lining up with TRBD2. Germline values: CDR1 LNHDA, CDR2 SQIVND (reference sequence). The trim removed 2 bases at V and 3 bases at J, leaving 1 base unmatched. The CDR3 covers 13 residues. The CDR3 coding sequence is TGTGCCAGTAGTATAACTAGCGACTACGAGCAGTACTTC. Encoded protein: CASSITSDYEQYF.

This rearrangement joins TRBV24-1 to TRBJ1-1, with D possibly TRBD1 on 5 matching bases. CDR3 size: 15 residues. Trimming removed 7 bases at V and 4 bases at J, with 18 bases between. CDR1 and CDR2 from the germline V gene are KGHDR and SFDVKD. The CDR3 loop reads CATRGPRGESTEAFF. The DNA of the CDR3 is TGTGCCACCAGAGGTCCGCGGGGGGAGTCCACTGAAGCTTTCTTT.

This clone showed up just once. The CDR3 here is CASRGVAGVSFYEQYF. CDR3 in DNA: TGTGCCAGCAGGGGGGTAGCGGGAGTTTCCTTCTACGAGCAGTACTTC. The gene calls are TRBV28 and TRBJ2-7, with 9 bases aligning to TRBD2. From germline, CDR1 is MDHEN and CDR2 SYDVKM. The CDR3 is 16 residues long. Trimming cost V 6 bases and J 3 bases; bases outside gene matches: 12. The whole variable domain, remainder taken from reference TRBV28 and TRBJ2-7, is DVKVTQSSRYLVKRTGEKVFLECVQDMDHENMFWYRQDPGLGLRLIYFSYDVKMKEKGDIPEGYSVSREKKERFSLILESASTNQTSMYLCASRGVAGVSFYEQYFGPGTRLTVT.

The chain employs TRBV4-1 and TRBJ1-2; D is unresolved. Germline V CDR1 and CDR2: MGHRA, YSYEKL. This CDR3 spans 14 amino acids. Trimming pared 3 bases from V and 0 bases from J, leaving 8 bases between. The chain's CDR3 is CASSQTSTNYGYTF. The CDR3 nucleotides are TGCGCCAGCAGCCAGACAAGTACTAACTATGGCTACACCTTC.

Only a few counts were recorded for this clone. The J gene is TRBJ2-7, the V gene TRBV9, with 7 bases matching TRBD1. The CDR3 is 15 amino acids. Germline trimming cut 0 bases from V and 5 bases from J; bases unmatched to any gene: 8. Germline CDR1 SGDLS, CDR2 YYNGEE. In nucleotides, the CDR3 is TGTGCCAGCAGCGTAGGTTCTGTCGGGACAGACGAGCAGTACTTC. It specifies CASSVGSVGTDEQYF.

This clone appeared a single time. CDR3 DNA sequence: TGCGCCAGCAGCCTCTTACCCCCCGGGATGGCCGTAAATGAGCAGTTCTTC. This encodes CASSLLPPGMAVNEQFF. The J gene is TRBJ2-1, the V gene TRBV4-1; tentatively, D is TRBD2 (5 bases). Germline V gene lookup returns CDR1 MGHRA and CDR2 YSYEKL. Trimming stripped 4 bases from V and 7 bases from J, with 23 bases between. There are 17 residues in the CDR3.

This chain joins TRBV4-1 and TRBJ1-3; D unresolved. Germline CDR1 is MGHRA and CDR2 is YSYEKL. This CDR3 spans 15 amino acids. The V and J ends lost 3 bases and 0 bases respectively, with 9 bases between them. CDR3 sequence: CASSQVPHSGNTIYF. The CDR3 nucleotides are TGCGCCAGCAGCCAGGTTCCCCACTCTGGAAACACCATATATTTT.

The chain carries TRBV6-6 and TRBJ1-6, with 9 bases lining up with TRBD1. V gave up 7 bases and J gave up 10 bases; unmatched junction bases: 8. Germline CDR1 MNHNY, CDR2 SVGAGI (reference sequence). The CDR3 has 14 residues. CDR3 in amino acids: CASTQGQGISPLHF. In nucleotides, the CDR3 is TGTGCCAGCACCCAGGGACAGGGCATCTCACCCCTCCACTTT.

The chain couples TRBV6-6 to TRBJ1-2, with D tentatively TRBD1 (6 bases). Germline V gene data show CDR1 as MNHNY and CDR2 as SVGAGI (reference sequence). V was cut by 6 bases and J by 3 bases, with 14 bases left in between. The CDR3 loop spans 14 amino acids. CDR3 residues: CASRAPGADYGYTF. The CDR3 nucleotides read TGTGCCAGCAGAGCCCCGGGGGCTGACTATGGCTACACCTTC.

The CDR3 DNA sequence: TGTGCCAGCAGCTTGACTGGCCGGGAGCAGTACTTC. Translating gives CASSLTGREQYF. The chain combines TRBV7-9 with TRBJ2-7; D gene ambiguous. In germline, CDR1 is SEHNR, CDR2 FQNEAQ (reference sequence). Trimming removed 3 bases at V and 7 bases at J, with 10 bases between. This CDR3 is 12 amino acids long.

This clone has only a few counts. The rearrangement links TRBV28 to TRBJ2-3; 9 nucleotides match TRBD2. This CDR3 spans 20 amino acids. Germline V lookup: CDR1 MDHEN, CDR2 SYDVKM. The trim removed 6 bases at V and 0 bases at J, leaving 19 bases unmatched. CDR3 coding DNA: TGTGCCAGCAGCCCGACACCGGTTGGCCTAGCGGGACTTAGCACAGATACGCAGTATTTT. Its protein product is CASSPTPVGLAGLSTDTQYF.

The chain has TRBV5-1 and TRBJ2-1; 9 bases line up with TRBD1. The CDR3 is 14 residues long. Per germline, CDR1 SGHRS and CDR2 YFSETQ. V was clipped by 4 bases and J by 10 bases; unmatched bases: 9. The CDR3 loop reads CASSPGQGGKEQFF. CDR3 in DNA: TGCGCCAGCAGCCCGGGACAGGGAGGGAAAGAGCAGTTCTTC.

The chain carries TRBV5-1 and TRBJ2-1, with 7 bases aligning to TRBD1. The junction had 7 bases not matched to a gene; V was cut back by 4 bases and J by 9 bases. Germline V CDR1 and CDR2: SGHRS, YFSETQ. CDR3 length equals 13 residues. The CDR3 protein is CASSEGAGAEQFF. The DNA for the CDR3 is TGCGCCAGCAGCGAGGGGGCAGGTGCTGAGCAGTTCTTC.

As concerns this clone: Compared with germline, one end of the junction differs, possibly owing to a read error. The chain joins TRBV19 to TRBJ2-7, with 11 bases fitting TRBD1. The CDR3 covers 12 residues. Germline assignment: CDR1 LNHDA and CDR2 SQIVND (reference sequence). The CDR3 nucleotides read TGTGCCAGTTCGGACAGGGGGCTCCCCCAGAGATTC. Amino acids: CASSDRGLPQRF.

This chain links TRBV28 with TRBJ1-2; tentatively, D is TRBD1 (5 bases). Germline CDR1 MDHEN, CDR2 SYDVKM. The CDR3 loop spans 13 amino acids. Trimming stripped 7 bases from V and 4 bases from J, with 13 bases between. The CDR3 region is CASMLSGGYGYTF. CDR3 in DNA: TGTGCCAGCATGCTATCCGGGGGCTATGGCTACACCTTC.